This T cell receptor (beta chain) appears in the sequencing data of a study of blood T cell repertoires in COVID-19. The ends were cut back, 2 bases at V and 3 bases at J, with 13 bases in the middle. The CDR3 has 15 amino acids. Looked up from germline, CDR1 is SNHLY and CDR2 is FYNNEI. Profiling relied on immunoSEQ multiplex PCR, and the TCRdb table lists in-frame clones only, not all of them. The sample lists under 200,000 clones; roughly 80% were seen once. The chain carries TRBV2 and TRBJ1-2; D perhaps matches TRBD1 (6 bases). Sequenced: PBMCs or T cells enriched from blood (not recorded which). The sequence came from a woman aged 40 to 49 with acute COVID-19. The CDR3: CASSEFSGQYYGYTF. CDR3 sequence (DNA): TGTGCCAGCAGTGAATTCTCAGGACAGTACTATGGCTACACCTTC.